A single sample gave rise to the 26 T cell receptor beta chains below, sequenced in a study of chemoradiotherapy in HPV16-positive cancers. Profiled with immunoSEQ multiplex PCR; TCRdb holds only in-frame clones, not every one. The table lists approximately 27,000 clones, more than 75% of them singletons. Sequencing was performed on blood, taken from a patient who underwent chemoradiotherapy. All receptors come from a human donor with HPV-associated anogenital cancer.

The V and J genes are TRBV27 and TRBJ1-1; D possibly corresponds to TRBD1 (5 bases). Per germline, CDR1 MNHEY and CDR2 SMNVEV (reference sequence). Trimming stripped 3 bases from V and 1 base from J, with 9 bases between. The CDR3 runs 14 residues. DNA for the CDR3: TGTGCCAGCAGTTTGGGGGATAGGAACACTGAAGCTTTCTTT. Translation: CASSLGDRNTEAFF.

The chain is built from TRBV18 and TRBJ1-2, with a possible D match to TRBD1 (5 bases). Trimming stripped 6 bases from V and 7 bases from J, with 21 bases between. The CDR3 is 15 amino acids. CDR1 and CDR2 from the germline V gene are KGHSH and LQKENI. CDR3 bases: TGTGCCAGCTCCCGAAATTCCGGGGCGGTATTTGGCTACACCTTC. Its translation is CASSRNSGAVFGYTF. The whole variable domain, remainder taken from reference TRBV18 and TRBJ1-2, is NAGVMQNPRHLVRRRGQEARLRCSPMKGHSHVYWYRQLPEEGLKFMVYLQKENIIDESGMPKERFSAEFPKEGPSILRIQQVVRGDSAAYFCASSRNSGAVFGYTFGSGTRLTVV.

The V gene is TRBV5-1, the J gene TRBJ1-1; D not resolved. From germline, CDR1 is SGHRS and CDR2 YFSETQ. V lost 2 bases and J lost 5, with 13 bases in between. This CDR3 is 14 amino acids long. The CDR3 here is CASSLDGSRTEAFF. The CDR3 DNA follows: TGCGCCAGCAGCTTAGATGGTAGTAGAACTGAAGCTTTCTTT.

The V call is TRBV6-1, the J call TRBJ2-3; 7 nucleotides align to TRBD2. V lost 5 bases to trimming and J lost 3 bases; unmatched junction nucleotides: 5. The CDR3 covers 14 residues. CDR1 and CDR2 from the germline V gene are MNHNS and SASEGT. The CDR3 protein is CASSNRRGTDTQYF. CDR3 bases: TGTGCCAGCAGTAACCGGCGGGGGACAGATACGCAGTATTTT.

The chain's CDR3 is CASSQIFGWENTGELFF. The CDR3 DNA reads as TGTGCCAGCAGCCAGATTTTTGGTTGGGAGAACACCGGGGAGCTGTTTTTT. This chain uses TRBV4-2 with TRBJ2-2; no clear D gene. This CDR3 contains 17 residues. Looked up from germline, CDR1 is LGHNA and CDR2 is YNFKEQ. V lost 3 bases, J lost 1 base, and 15 bases lay in between.

The chain joins TRBV25-1 to TRBJ1-1; D is possibly TRBD1 (6 bases). V was clipped by 8 bases and J by 0 bases, with 10 bases between them. The CDR3 sequence is 13 residues long. Germline CDR1 reads MGHDK; CDR2 reads SYGVNS. The CDR3 bases are TGTGCCAGCCGGGACAAAATGAACACTGAAGCTTTCTTT. It is translated as CASRDKMNTEAFF.

The chain joins TRBV29-1 to TRBJ1-6, with TRBD1 as a possible D gene (5 bases). The CDR3 length is 16 residues. Trimming left V 6 bases short and J 5 bases short, with 20 bases between. The germline V gene has CDR1 SQVTM and CDR2 ANQGSEA. CDR3 in amino acids: CSVLHPGPPHNSPLHF. CDR3 nucleotide sequence: TGCAGCGTGCTCCATCCGGGGCCACCCCATAATTCACCCCTCCACTTT.

The rearrangement uses TRBV6-5 and TRBJ1-6; D unresolved. Per the germline V gene, CDR1 is MNHEY and CDR2 is SVGAGI. The CDR3 loop spans 16 amino acids. Trimming left V 0 bases short and J 0 bases short, with 6 bases between. Written as DNA, the CDR3 is TGTGCCAGCAGTTACTCCCAGGCCTCCTATAATTCACCCCTCCACTTT. Translation: CASSYSQASYNSPLHF.

The J gene is TRBJ2-3, the V gene TRBV5-1; 13 bases line up with TRBD2. The J segment lost 2 bases and the V segment lost 4 bases, leaving 4 bases of the junction unmatched. The germline V gene has CDR1 SGHRS and CDR2 YFSETQ. There are 16 residues in the CDR3. CDR3 sequence reads: CASSRTSGGLTDTQYF. CDR3 DNA sequence: TGCGCCAGCAGCCGGACTAGCGGGGGACTCACAGATACGCAGTATTTT.

The chain combines TRBV7-9 with TRBJ2-3; perhaps D is TRBD1 or TRBD2 (7 bases each). Germline loops: CDR1 SEHNR, CDR2 FQNEAQ (reference sequence). The CDR3 runs to 16 residues. Trimming left V 2 bases short and J 3 bases short, with 15 bases between. For the CDR3, the DNA is TGTGCCAGCAGCTTATCCACCAGGGGGGGGACAGATACGCAGTATTTT. This codes for CASSLSTRGGTDTQYF.

Note on this clone: Other DNA sequences in the sample encode the same CDR3. The chain links TRBV18 to TRBJ1-6, with D unclear. The CDR3 is 14 residues long. Looked up from germline, CDR1 is KGHSH and CDR2 is LQKENI. V lost 6 bases and J lost 0, with 6 bases in between. Here the CDR3 reads CASSPSSYNSPLHF. In DNA form, the CDR3 reads TGTGCCAGCTCCCCGAGCTCCTATAATTCACCCCTCCACTTT.

The sample holds one count of this clone. The chain is built from TRBV6-5 and TRBJ2-3; D is possibly TRBD1 (5 bases). V was cut by 2 bases and J by 0 bases, with 9 bases left in between. The CDR3 runs 15 residues. Germline V lookup: CDR1 MNHEY, CDR2 SVGAGI. CDR3 coding DNA: TGTGCCAGCAGTTACAGGGGCCCTAGCACAGATACGCAGTATTTT. Amino acid sequence: CASSYRGPSTDTQYF.

The chain has TRBV5-4 and TRBJ2-7; TRBD1 aligns across 11 bases. The CDR3 is 14 amino acids. V shed 3 bases, J shed 3 bases, and the junction held 2 bases outside the gene matches. Germline CDR1 and CDR2: SGHNT and YYREEE (reference sequence). The CDR3 here is CASSWGTGGYEQYV. CDR3 coding DNA: TGTGCCAGCAGCTGGGGGACAGGGGGCTACGAGCAGTACGTC.

The chain employs TRBV18 and TRBJ1-1; D remains ambiguous. Germline V CDR1 and CDR2: KGHSH, LQKENI. V was trimmed by 3 bases and J by 5 bases, leaving 19 bases between them. CDR3 length: 16 amino acids. CDR3 sequence: CASSPSSHINRTEAFF. The CDR3 DNA sequence: TGTGCCAGCTCACCCTCGTCACATATCAATAGGACTGAAGCTTTCTTT.

This chain uses TRBV6-1 with TRBJ1-3; 9 bases map to TRBD1. J gave up 4 bases and V 8 bases, and 9 bases lay outside the gene matches. Germline CDR1 reads MNHNS; CDR2 reads SASEGT. CDR3 length equals 15 residues. Written as DNA, the CDR3 is TGTGCCAGCTACAGGGGGCTAATTGGAGGAAACACCATATATTTT. Protein sequence: CASYRGLIGGNTIYF.

The chain combines TRBV7-9 with TRBJ1-1; weak D call: TRBD1 (5 bases). Deletions cut 0 bases from V and 3 bases from J, with 8 bases between. The CDR3 length is 14 residues. CDR1 SEHNR and CDR2 FQNEAQ come from the germline V gene (reference sequence). The CDR3: CASSLAQGDTEAFF. As DNA, the CDR3 is TGTGCCAGCAGCTTAGCGCAGGGCGACACTGAAGCTTTCTTT.

The rearrangement uses TRBV6-4 and TRBJ2-2; D unresolved. Germline CDR1 and CDR2: MRHNA and SNTAGT. The CDR3 loop spans 18 amino acids. V lost 3 bases and J 2 bases, leaving 19 bases between the germline ends. The CDR3 coding sequence is TGTGCCAGCAGTGAGTCCCCTTTAGGACCGGTTAACACCGGGGAGCTGTTTTTT. This translates into CASSESPLGPVNTGELFF.

The CDR3 spells CASSTRTSGTLYNEQFF. In DNA, the CDR3 is TGTGCCAGTAGTACCCGGACTAGCGGGACCTTATACAATGAGCAGTTCTTC. V is TRBV19 and J is TRBJ2-1, with 12 bases aligning to TRBD2. The V gene's germline CDR1 is LNHDA and CDR2 SQIVND (reference sequence). V shed 4 bases and J 4 bases; nucleotides not matched to a gene: 8. The CDR3 consists of 17 residues.

The chain recombines TRBV10-3 with TRBJ1-2; D might be TRBD1 (6 bases). This CDR3 has 16 amino acids. Per germline, CDR1 ENHRY and CDR2 SYGVKD. Trimming removed 9 bases at V and 4 bases at J, with 24 bases between. CDR3 in DNA: TGTGCCATTTCGCCGGGGGCGTCGGCCTCTCCCTATGGCTACACCTTC. Encoded protein: CAISPGASASPYGYTF.

The V call is TRBV5-8, the J call TRBJ2-2; tentatively, D is TRBD1 or TRBD2 (5 bases each). CDR1 SGHTS and CDR2 YDEGEE come from the germline V gene. The CDR3 runs to 15 residues. Trimming took off 4 bases at V and 1 base at J, with 11 bases between the two ends. This CDR3 is CASSPGTVNTGELFF. Written as DNA, the CDR3 is TGTGCCAGCAGCCCGGGGACGGTGAACACCGGGGAGCTGTTTTTT.

The V and J genes are TRBV7-2 and TRBJ2-5, with a weak D call TRBD2 (6 bases). Looked up from germline, CDR1 is SGHTA and CDR2 is FQGNSA. V was clipped by 1 base and J by 5 bases, with 14 bases between them. The CDR3 has 15 amino acids. The CDR3 reads CASSLDGGRGETQYF. DNA of the CDR3: TGTGCCAGCAGCTTAGATGGCGGCCGGGGGGAGACCCAGTACTTC.

The chain recombines TRBV9 with TRBJ2-2; the match to TRBD2 covers 14 bases. CDR3 length equals 20 residues. From germline, CDR1 is SGDLS and CDR2 YYNGEE. Trimming took 0 bases from V and 5 from J; bases not matched to a gene: 12. The CDR3 nucleotides read TGTGCCAGCAGCGTAGTGGGAGGGACTAGCGGGGGAACAATTACCGGGGAGCTGTTTTTT. Translating it yields CASSVVGGTSGGTITGELFF.

The rearrangement uses TRBV6-1 and TRBJ2-3; 11 bases line up with TRBD2. The V segment lost 4 bases and the J segment 5 bases; nucleotides outside the gene matches: 5. The CDR3 consists of 15 residues. The V gene's germline CDR1 is MNHNS and CDR2 SASEGT. Here the CDR3 DNA reads TGTGCCAGCAGTGGACTAGCGGGGATCGGAGATACGCAGTATTTT. It encodes CASSGLAGIGDTQYF.

This clone was detected only a few times. The CDR3 loop is CASSRGPGVSGYTF. The CDR3 bases are TGTGCCAGCAGTCGAGGGCCAGGGGTTAGTGGCTACACCTTC. The rearrangement links TRBV2 to TRBJ1-2; D perhaps matches TRBD1 (6 bases). V gave up 5 bases and J gave up 7 bases, with 17 bases separating them. Germline CDR1 is SNHLY and CDR2 is FYNNEI. The CDR3 is made up of 14 amino acids. Drawing the rest from reference TRBV2 and TRBJ1-2, the complete variable domain is EPEVTQTPSHQVTQMGQEVILRCVPISNHLYFYWYRQILGQKVEFLVSFYNNEISEKSEIFDDQFSVERPDGSNFTLKIRSTKLEDSAMYFCASSRGPGVSGYTFGSGTRLTVV.

V and J are TRBV7-8 and TRBJ2-7, with TRBD1 identical over 8 bases. Germline V gene data show CDR1 as SGHVS and CDR2 as FQNEAQ. The CDR3 has 17 residues. Trimming cost V 5 bases and J 4 bases; bases outside gene matches: 16. The CDR3 is CASSAKWGTGSRYEQYF. The DNA of the CDR3 is TGTGCCAGCAGCGCAAAGTGGGGGACAGGTTCGAGGTACGAGCAGTACTTC.

The chain recombines TRBV7-2 with TRBJ1-2; the D is unclear. This CDR3 is built from 15 residues. Per germline, CDR1 SGHTA and CDR2 FQGNSA. V was clipped by 1 base and J by 6 bases, with 15 bases between them. The CDR3 is CASSLGRRQMDGYTF. CDR3 sequence (DNA): TGTGCCAGCAGCTTAGGTCGTCGGCAAATGGATGGCTACACCTTC.